Shown below are 2 T cell receptor beta chains from a single sample sequenced in a study of shared clonotypes between healthy human individuals. Profiled with immunoSEQ multiplex PCR; TCRdb holds only in-frame clones, not every one. The sample lists under 2.5 million clones, 85% to 95% seen once, with 0.37% in the top ten. The sample taken for sequencing was naive CD4+ T cells from PBMCs. Sample subset: CD45RA+ positively selected. These receptors all come from a man younger than 35 in good health. Some clones in this sample may be carry-over from other donors' samples.

V is TRBV18 and J is TRBJ2-5; D not certain. With 3 bases removed from V and 0 bases from J, the gap between germline ends came to 8 bases. The CDR3 is 14 amino acids. The germline gives CDR1 KGHSH, CDR2 LQKENI. CDR3 nucleotide sequence: TGTGCCAGCTCACCCGAGCTTAACCAAGAGACCCAGTACTTC. Protein sequence: CASSPELNQETQYF.

The chain employs TRBV7-8 and TRBJ2-7; 14 bases line up with TRBD2. Unmatched junction bases numbered 7, after V lost 1 base and J lost 5 bases. Germline V gene lookup returns CDR1 SGHVS and CDR2 FQNEAQ. The CDR3 is 17 amino acids. Here the CDR3 reads CASSLVPTSGRGNEQYF. CDR3 DNA sequence: TGTGCCAGCAGCTTAGTACCGACTAGCGGGAGGGGCAACGAGCAGTACTTC.